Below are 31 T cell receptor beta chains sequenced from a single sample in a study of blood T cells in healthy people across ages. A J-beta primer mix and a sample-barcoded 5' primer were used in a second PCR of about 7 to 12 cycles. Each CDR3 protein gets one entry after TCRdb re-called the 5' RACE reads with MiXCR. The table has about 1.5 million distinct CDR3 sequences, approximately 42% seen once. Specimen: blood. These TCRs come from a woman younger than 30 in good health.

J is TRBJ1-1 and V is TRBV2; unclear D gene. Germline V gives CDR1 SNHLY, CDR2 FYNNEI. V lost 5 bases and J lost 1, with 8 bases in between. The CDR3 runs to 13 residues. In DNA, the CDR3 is TGTGCCAGCAGTCACAGCCCGAACACTGAAGCTTTCTTT. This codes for CASSHSPNTEAFF.

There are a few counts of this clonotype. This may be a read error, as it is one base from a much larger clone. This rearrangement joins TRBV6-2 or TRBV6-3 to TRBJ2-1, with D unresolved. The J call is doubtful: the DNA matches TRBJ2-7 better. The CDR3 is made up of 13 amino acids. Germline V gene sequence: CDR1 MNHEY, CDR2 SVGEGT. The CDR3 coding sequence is TGTGCCAGCAGTCCCAAGAGGACGGATGAGCAGTACTTC. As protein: CASSPKRTDEQYF.

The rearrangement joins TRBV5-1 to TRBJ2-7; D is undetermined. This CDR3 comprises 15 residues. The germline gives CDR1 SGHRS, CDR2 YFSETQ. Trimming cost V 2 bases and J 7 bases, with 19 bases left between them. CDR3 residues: CASSLTPIDKNEQYF. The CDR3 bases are TGCGCCAGCAGCTTAACCCCGATCGACAAAAATGAGCAGTACTTC. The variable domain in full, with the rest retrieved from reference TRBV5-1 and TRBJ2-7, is KAGVTQTPRYLIKTRGQQVTLSCSPISGHRSVSWYQQTPGQGLQFLFEYFSETQRNKGNFPGRFSGRQFSNSRSEMNVSTLELGDSALYLCASSLTPIDKNEQYFGPGTRLTVT.

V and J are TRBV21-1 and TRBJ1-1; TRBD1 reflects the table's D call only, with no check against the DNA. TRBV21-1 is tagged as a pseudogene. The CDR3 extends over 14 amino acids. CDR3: CGSSRQTMNTEAFF. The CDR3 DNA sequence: TGTGGCAGCAGCAGACAGACAATGAACACTGAAGCTTTCTTT.

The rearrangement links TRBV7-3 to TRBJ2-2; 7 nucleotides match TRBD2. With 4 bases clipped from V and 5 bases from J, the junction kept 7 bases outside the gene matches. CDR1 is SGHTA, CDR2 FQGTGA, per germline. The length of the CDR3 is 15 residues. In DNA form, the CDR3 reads TGTGCCAGCAGCTCGGGAGGCGCGAGTACCGGGGAGCTGTTTTTT. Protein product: CASSSGGASTGELFF. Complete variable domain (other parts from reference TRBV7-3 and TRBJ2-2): GAGVSQTPSNKVTEKGKYVELRCDPISGHTALYWYRQSLGQGPEFLIYFQGTGAADDSGLPNDRFFAVRPEGSVSTLKIQRTERGDSAVYLCASSSGGASTGELFFGEGSRLTVL.

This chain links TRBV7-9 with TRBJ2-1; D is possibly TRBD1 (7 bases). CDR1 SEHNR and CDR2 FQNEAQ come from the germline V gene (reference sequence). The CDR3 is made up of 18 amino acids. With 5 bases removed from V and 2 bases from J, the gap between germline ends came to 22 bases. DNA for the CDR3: TGTGCCAGCAGCGCGGGACAGCTTAATTCCTGGGCCTACAATGAGCAGTTCTTC. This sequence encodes CASSAGQLNSWAYNEQFF.

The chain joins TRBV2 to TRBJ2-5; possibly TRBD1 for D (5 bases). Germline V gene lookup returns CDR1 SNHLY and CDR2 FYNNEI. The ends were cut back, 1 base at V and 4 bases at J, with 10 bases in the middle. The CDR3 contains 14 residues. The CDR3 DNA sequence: TGTGCCAGCAGTGAAGTTAGTAGGGGAGAGACCCAGTACTTC. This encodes CASSEVSRGETQYF.

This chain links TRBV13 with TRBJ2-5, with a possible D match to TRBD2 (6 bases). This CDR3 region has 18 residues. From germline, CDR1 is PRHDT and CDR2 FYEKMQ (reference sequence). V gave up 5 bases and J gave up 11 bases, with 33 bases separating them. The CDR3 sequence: CASSLGRGRTDTYNEQYF. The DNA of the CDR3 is TGTGCCAGCAGCCTCGGCCGTGGGAGGACCGATACTTACAATGAGCAGTACTTC.

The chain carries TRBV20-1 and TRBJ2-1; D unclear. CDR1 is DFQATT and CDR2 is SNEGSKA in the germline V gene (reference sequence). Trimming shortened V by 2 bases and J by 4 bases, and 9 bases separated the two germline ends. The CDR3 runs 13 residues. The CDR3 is CSARLSEYNEQFF. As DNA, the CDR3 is TGCAGTGCTAGACTCTCGGAATACAATGAGCAGTTCTTC.

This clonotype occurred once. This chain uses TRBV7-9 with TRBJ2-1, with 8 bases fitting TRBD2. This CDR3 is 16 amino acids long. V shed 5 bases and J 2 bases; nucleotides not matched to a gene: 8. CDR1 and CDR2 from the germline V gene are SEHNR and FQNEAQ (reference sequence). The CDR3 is CASSPIAGTTYNEQFF. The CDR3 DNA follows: TGTGCCAGCAGCCCGATAGCGGGAACGACCTACAATGAGCAGTTCTTC. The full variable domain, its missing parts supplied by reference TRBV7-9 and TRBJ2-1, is DTGVSQNPRHKITKRGQNVTFRCDPISEHNRLYWYRQTLGQGPEFLTYFQNEAQLEKSRLLSDRFSAERPKGSFSTLEIQRTEQGDSAMYLCASSPIAGTTYNEQFFGPGTRLTVL.

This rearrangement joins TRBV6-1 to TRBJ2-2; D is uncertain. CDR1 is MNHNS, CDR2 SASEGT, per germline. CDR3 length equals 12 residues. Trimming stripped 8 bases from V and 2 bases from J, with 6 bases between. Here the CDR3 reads CASGFNTGELFF. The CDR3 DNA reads TGTGCCAGCGGATTTAACACCGGGGAGCTGTTTTTT.

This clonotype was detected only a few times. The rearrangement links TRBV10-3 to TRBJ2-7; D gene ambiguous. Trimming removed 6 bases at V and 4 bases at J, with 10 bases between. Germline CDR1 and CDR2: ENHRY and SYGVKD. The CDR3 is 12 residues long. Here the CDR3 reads CAISLLNYEQYF. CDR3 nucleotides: TGTGCCATCAGCCTTTTAAATTACGAGCAGTACTTC.

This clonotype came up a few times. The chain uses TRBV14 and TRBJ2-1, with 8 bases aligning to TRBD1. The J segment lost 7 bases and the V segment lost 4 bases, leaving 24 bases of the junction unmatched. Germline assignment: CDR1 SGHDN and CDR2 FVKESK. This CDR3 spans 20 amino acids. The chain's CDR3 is CASSRAFRDRSLFEVNEQFF. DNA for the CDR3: TGTGCCAGCAGCCGGGCTTTCCGGGACAGGTCACTCTTTGAGGTGAATGAGCAGTTCTTC.

CDR3 region: CASSQETSGRSGELFF. Written as DNA, the CDR3 is TGTGCCAGCAGCCAAGAGACTAGCGGGAGGTCCGGGGAGCTGTTTTTT. The chain combines TRBV4-2 with TRBJ2-2, with 13 bases matching TRBD2. CDR3 length: 16 residues. Germline lookup yields CDR1 LGHNA and CDR2 YNFKEQ. V trimming: 0 bases; J trimming: 6 bases; junction bases outside the gene matches: 1.

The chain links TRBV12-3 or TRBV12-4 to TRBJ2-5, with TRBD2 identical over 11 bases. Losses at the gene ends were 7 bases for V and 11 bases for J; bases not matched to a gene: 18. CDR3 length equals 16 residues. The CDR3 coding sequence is TGTGCCAGCACCAAAGTAGCGGGGGGGTCTTACAATGAGCAGTACTTC. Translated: CASTKVAGGSYNEQYF.

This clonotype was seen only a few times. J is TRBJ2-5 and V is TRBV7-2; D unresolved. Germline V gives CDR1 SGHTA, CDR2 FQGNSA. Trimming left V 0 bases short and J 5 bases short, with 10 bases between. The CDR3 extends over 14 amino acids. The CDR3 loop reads CASSLARASETQYF. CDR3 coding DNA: TGTGCCAGCAGCTTAGCGAGAGCGAGCGAGACCCAGTACTTC.

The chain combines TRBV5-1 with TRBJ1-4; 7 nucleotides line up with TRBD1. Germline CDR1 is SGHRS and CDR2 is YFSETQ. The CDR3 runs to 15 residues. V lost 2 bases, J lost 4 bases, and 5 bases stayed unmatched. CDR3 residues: CASSFRQGGNEKLFF. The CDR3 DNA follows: TGCGCCAGCAGCTTCCGACAGGGTGGTAATGAAAAACTGTTTTTT.

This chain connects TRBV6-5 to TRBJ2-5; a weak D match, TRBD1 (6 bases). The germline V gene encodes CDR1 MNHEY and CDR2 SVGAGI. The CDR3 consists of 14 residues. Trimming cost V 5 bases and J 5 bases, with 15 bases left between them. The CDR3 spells CASSEGPGVETQYF. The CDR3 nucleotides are TGTGCCAGCAGTGAGGGCCCAGGGGTGGAGACCCAGTACTTC.

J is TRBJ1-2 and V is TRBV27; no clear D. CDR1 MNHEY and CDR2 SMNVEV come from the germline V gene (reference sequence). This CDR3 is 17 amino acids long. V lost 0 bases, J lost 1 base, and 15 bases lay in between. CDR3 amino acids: CASSLSGVEPFNYGYTF. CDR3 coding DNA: TGTGCCAGCAGTTTATCAGGAGTCGAACCATTTAACTATGGCTACACCTTC.

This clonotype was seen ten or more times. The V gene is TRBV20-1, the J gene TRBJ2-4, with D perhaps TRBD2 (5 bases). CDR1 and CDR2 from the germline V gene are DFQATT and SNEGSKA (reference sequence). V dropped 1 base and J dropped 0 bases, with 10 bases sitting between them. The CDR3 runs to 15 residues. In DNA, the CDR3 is TGCAGTGCTAGAGGTGGCGGACTAGCCAAAAACATTCAGTACTTC. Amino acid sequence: CSARGGGLAKNIQYF.

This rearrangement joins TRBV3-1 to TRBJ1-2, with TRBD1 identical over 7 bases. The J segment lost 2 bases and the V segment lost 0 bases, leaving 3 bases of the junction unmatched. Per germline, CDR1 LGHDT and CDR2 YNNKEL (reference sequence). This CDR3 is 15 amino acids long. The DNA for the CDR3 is TGTGCCAGCAGCCAAGAGGGACAGAAGAACTATGGCTACACCTTC. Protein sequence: CASSQEGQKNYGYTF.

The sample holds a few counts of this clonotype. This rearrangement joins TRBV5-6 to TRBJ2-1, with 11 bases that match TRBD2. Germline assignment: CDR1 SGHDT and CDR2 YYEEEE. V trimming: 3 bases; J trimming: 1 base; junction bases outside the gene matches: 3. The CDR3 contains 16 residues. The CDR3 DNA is TGTGCCAGCAGCTGGGGACTAGCGGATTCCTACAATGAGCAGTTCTTC. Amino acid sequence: CASSWGLADSYNEQFF.

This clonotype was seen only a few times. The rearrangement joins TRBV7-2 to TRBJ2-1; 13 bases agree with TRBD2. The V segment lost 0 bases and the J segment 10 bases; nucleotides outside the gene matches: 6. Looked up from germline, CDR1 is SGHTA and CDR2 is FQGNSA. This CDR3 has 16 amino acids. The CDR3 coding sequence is TGTGCCAGCAGCTTAGCGGGTGCGACTAGCGGGAGGGAGCAGTTCTTC. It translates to CASSLAGATSGREQFF.

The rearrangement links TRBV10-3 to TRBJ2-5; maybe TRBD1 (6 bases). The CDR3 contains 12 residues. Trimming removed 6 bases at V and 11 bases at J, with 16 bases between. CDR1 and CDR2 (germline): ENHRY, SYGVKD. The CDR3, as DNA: TGTGCCATCAGGGAAAGGGACAATGAGCAGTACTTC. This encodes CAIRERDNEQYF.

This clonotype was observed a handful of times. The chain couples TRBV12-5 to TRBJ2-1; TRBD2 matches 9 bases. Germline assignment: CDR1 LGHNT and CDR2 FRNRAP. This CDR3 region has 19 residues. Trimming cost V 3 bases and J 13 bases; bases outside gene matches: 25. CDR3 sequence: CASGFRGSGSGLERGTQFF. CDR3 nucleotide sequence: TGTGCTAGTGGTTTCCGCGGTAGCGGGAGTGGGTTGGAACGTGGTACCCAGTTCTTC.

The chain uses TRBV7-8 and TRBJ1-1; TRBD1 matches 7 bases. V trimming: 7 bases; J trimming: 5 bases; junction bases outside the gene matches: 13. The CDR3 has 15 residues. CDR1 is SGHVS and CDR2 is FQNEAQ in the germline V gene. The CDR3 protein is CASKLTRGKGTEAFF. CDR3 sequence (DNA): TGTGCCAGCAAATTAACCAGGGGGAAGGGAACTGAAGCTTTCTTT.

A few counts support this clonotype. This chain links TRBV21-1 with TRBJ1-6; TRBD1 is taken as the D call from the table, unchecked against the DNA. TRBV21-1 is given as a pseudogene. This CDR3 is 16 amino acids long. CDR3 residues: CASTSLWTAHNSPLHF. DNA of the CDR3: TGTGCCAGCACCTCACTATGGACGGCGCATAATTCACCCCTCCACTTT.

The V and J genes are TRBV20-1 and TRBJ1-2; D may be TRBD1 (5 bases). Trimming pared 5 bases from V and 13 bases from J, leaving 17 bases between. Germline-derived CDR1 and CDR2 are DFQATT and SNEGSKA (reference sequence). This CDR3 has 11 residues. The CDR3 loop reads CSAPLSGGGTF. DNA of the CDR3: TGCAGTGCTCCTTTGTCCGGGGGGGGCACCTTC.

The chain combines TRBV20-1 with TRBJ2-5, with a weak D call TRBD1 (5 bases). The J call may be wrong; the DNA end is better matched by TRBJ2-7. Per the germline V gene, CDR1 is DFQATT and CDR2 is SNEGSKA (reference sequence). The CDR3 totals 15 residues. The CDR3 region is CSARDFGQPAGEQYF. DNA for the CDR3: TGCAGTGCTAGAGATTTCGGACAACCCGCTGGCGAGCAGTACTTC.

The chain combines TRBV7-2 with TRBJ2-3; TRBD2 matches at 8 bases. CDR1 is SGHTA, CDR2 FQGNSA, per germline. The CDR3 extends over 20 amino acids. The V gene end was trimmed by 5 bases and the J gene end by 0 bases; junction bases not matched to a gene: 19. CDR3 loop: CASSPIRTSPVSTSTDTQYF. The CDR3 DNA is TGTGCCAGCAGCCCTATCAGGACTAGCCCCGTCTCTACTAGCACAGATACGCAGTATTTT.

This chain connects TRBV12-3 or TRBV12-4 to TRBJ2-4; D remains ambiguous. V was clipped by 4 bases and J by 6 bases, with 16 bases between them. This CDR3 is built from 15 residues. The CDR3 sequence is CASSSNHGRLNIQYF. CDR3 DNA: TGTGCCAGCAGTTCAAACCACGGCCGGTTAAACATTCAGTACTTC.